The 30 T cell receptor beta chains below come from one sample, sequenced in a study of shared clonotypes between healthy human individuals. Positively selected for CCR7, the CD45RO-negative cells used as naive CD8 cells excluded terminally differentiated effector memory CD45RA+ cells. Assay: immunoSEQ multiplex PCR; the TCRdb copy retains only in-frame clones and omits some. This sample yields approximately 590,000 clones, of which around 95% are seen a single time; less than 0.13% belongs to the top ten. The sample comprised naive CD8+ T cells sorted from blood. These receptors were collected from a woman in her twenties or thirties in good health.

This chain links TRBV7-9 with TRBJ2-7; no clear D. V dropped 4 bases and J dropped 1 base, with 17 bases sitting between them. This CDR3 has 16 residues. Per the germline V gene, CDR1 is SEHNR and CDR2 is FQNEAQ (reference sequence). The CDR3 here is CASSSRSSLRSYEQYF. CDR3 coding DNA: TGTGCCAGCAGCTCACGATCAAGTCTCAGGTCCTACGAGCAGTACTTC.

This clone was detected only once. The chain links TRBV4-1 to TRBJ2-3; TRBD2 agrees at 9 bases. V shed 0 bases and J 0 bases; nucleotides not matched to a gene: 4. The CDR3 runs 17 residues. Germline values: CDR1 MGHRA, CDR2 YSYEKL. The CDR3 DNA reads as TGCGCCAGCAGCCAAGATCTTCTAGCGGGGAGCACAGATACGCAGTATTTT. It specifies CASSQDLLAGSTDTQYF.

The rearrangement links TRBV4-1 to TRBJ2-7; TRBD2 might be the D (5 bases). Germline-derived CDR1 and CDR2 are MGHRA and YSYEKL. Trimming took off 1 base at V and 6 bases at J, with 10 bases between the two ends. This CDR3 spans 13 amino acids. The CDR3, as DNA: TGCGCCAGCAGCCAAGTGCCGGGGTTCGAGCAGTACTTC. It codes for CASSQVPGFEQYF.

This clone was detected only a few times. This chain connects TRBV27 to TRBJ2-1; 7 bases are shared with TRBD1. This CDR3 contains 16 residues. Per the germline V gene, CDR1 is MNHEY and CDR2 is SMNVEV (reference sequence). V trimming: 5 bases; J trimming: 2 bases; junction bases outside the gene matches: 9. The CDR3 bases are TGTGCCAGCAGTCCGGACTGGGACAGAACCTACAATGAGCAGTTCTTC. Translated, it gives CASSPDWDRTYNEQFF.

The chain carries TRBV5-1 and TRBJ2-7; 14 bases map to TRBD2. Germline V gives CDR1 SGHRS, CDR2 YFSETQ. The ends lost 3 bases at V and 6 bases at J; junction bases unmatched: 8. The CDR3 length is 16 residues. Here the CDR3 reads CASSWVSGTSGSEQYF. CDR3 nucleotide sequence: TGCGCCAGCAGCTGGGTATCCGGGACTAGCGGGAGCGAGCAGTACTTC. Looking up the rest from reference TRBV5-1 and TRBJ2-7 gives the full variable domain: KAGVTQTPRYLIKTRGQQVTLSCSPISGHRSVSWYQQTPGQGLQFLFEYFSETQRNKGNFPGRFSGRQFSNSRSEMNVSTLELGDSALYLCASSWVSGTSGSEQYFGPGTRLTVT.

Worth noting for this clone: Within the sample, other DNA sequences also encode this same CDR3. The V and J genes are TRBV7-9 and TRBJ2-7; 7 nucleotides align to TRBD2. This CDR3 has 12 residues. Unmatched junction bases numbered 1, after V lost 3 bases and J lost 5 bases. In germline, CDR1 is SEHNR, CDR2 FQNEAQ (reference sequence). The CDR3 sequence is CASSLGTNEQYF. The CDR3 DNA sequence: TGTGCCAGCAGCTTGGGGACTAACGAGCAGTACTTC. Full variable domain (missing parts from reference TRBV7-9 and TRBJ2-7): DTGVSQNPRHKITKRGQNVTFRCDPISEHNRLYWYRQTLGQGPEFLTYFQNEAQLEKSRLLSDRFSAERPKGSFSTLEIQRTEQGDSAMYLCASSLGTNEQYFGPGTRLTVT.

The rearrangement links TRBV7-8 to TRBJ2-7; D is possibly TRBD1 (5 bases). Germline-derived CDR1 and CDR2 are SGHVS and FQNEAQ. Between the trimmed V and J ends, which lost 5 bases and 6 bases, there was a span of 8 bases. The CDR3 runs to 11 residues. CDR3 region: CASSQGAEQYF. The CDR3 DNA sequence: TGTGCCAGCAGCCAGGGCGCCGAGCAGTACTTC.

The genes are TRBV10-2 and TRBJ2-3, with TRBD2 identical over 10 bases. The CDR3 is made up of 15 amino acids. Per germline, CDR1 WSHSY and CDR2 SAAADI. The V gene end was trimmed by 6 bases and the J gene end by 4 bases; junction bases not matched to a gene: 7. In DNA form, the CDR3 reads TGCGCCAGCAGCCACACTAGCGGGAAGGCAGATACGCAGTATTTT. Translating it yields CASSHTSGKADTQYF.

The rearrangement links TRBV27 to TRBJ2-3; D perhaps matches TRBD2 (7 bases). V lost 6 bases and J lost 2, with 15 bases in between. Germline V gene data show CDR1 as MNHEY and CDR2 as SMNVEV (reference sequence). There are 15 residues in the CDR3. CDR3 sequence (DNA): TGTGCCAGCAGCCTAAGGGGGGGGTACACAGATACGCAGTATTTT. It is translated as CASSLRGGYTDTQYF.

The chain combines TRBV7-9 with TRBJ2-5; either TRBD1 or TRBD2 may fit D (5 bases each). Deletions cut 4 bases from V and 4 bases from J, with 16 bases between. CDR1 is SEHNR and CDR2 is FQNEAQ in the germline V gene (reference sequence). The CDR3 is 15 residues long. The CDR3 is CASSWSKGTGETQYF. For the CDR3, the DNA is TGTGCCAGCAGCTGGAGTAAGGGGACGGGAGAGACCCAGTACTTC.

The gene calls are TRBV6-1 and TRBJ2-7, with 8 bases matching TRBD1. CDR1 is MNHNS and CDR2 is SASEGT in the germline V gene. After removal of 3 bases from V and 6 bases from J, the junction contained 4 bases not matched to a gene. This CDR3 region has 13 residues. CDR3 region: CASSDPQGGEQYF. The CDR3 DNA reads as TGTGCCAGCAGTGACCCACAGGGGGGCGAGCAGTACTTC.

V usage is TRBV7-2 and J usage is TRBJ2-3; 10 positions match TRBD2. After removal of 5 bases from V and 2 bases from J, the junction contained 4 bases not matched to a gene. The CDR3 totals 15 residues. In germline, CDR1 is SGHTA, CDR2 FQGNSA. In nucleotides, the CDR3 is TGTGCCAGCAGCCGGGGACTAGCGCACACAGATACGCAGTATTTT. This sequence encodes CASSRGLAHTDTQYF.

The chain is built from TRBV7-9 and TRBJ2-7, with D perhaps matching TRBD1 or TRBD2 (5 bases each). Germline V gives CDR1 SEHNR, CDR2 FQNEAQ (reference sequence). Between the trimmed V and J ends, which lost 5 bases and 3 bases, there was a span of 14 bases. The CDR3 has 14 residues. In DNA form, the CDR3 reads TGTGCCAGCAGCCCTAGTGGGGGAAACTACGAGCAGTACTTC. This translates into CASSPSGGNYEQYF.

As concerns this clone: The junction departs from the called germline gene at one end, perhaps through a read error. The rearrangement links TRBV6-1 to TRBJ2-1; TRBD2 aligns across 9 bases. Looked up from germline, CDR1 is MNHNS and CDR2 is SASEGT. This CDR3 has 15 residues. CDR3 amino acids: CASSPIGGASGIRIF. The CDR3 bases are TGTGCCAGCAGTCCCATTGGTGGGGCTAGCGGGATTCGTATCTTC.

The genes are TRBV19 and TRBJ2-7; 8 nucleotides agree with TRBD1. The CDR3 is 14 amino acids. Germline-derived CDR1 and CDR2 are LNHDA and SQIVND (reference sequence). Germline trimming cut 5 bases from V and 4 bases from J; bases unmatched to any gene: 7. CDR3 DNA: TGTGCCAGTAGTTTCTCAGGGGGCCGATACGAGCAGTACTTC. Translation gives CASSFSGGRYEQYF. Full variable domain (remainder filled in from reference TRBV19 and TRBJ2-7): DGGITQSPKYLFRKEGQNVTLSCEQNLNHDAMYWYRQDPGQGLRLIYYSQIVNDFQKGDIAEGYSVSREKKESFPLTVTSAQKNPTAFYLCASSFSGGRYEQYFGPGTRLTVT.

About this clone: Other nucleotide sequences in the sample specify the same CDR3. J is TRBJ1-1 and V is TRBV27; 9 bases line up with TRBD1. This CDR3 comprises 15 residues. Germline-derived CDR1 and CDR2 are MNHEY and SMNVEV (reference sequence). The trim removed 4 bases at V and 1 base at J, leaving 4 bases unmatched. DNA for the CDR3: TGTGCCAGCAGTTCACGGACAGGGGAGAACACTGAAGCTTTCTTT. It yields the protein CASSSRTGENTEAFF.

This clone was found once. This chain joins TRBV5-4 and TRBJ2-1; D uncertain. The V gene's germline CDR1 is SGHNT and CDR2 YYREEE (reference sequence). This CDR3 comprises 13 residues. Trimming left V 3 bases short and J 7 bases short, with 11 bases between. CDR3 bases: TGTGCCAGCAGCTGGCCCACCGGGAATGAGCAGTTCTTC. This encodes CASSWPTGNEQFF.

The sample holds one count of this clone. For the CDR3, the DNA is TGTGCCAGTAGTATCGGTCCAGCGGCCCAAGAGACCCAGTACTTC. Amino acid sequence: CASSIGPAAQETQYF. The genes are TRBV19 and TRBJ2-5, with a tentative D call TRBD2 (5 bases). The CDR3 consists of 15 residues. Germline loops: CDR1 LNHDA, CDR2 SQIVND (reference sequence). V shed 3 bases and J shed 1 base, with 12 bases lying between them.

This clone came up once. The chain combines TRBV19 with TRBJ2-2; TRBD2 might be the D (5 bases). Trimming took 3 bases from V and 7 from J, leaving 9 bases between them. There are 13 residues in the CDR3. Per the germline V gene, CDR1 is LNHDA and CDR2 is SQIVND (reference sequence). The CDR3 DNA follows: TGTGCCAGTAGTATTCTAGCAGTCGGGGAGCTGTTTTTT. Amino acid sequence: CASSILAVGELFF.

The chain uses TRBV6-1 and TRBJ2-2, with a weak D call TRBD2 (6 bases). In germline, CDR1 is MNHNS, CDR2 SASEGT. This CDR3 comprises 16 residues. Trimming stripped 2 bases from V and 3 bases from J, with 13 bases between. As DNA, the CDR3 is TGTGCCAGCAGTGAATGGGACTCAACGTACACCGGGGAGCTGTTTTTT. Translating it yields CASSEWDSTYTGELFF.

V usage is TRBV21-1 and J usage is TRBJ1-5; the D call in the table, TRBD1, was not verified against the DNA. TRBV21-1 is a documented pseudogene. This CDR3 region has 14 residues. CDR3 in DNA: TGTGCCAACCCAAAACAGGGTTCAGAACAGCCCCAGCATTTT. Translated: CANPKQGSEQPQHF.

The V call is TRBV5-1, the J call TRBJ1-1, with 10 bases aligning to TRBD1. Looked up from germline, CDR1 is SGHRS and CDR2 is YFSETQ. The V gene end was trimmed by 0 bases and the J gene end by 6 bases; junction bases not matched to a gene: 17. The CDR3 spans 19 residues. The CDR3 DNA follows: TGCGCCAGCAGCTTGGTACCGGGACAGGGGAATAGGTTGGTCGCTGAAGCTTTCTTT. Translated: CASSLVPGQGNRLVAEAFF.

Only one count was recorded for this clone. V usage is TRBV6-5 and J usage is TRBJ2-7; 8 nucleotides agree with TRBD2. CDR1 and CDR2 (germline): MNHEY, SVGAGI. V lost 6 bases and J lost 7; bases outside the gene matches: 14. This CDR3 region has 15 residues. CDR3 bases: TGTGCCAGCAGCGACCCGGGACTAGAAGCCTGGGAGCAGTACTTC. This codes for CASSDPGLEAWEQYF.

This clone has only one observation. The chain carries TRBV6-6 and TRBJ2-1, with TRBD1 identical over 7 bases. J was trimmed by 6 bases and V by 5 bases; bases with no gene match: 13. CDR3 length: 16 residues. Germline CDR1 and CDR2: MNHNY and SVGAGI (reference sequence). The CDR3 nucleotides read TGTGCCAGCAGTCGTACCCGGGGACAGAATCTCAATGAGCAGTTCTTC. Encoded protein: CASSRTRGQNLNEQFF.

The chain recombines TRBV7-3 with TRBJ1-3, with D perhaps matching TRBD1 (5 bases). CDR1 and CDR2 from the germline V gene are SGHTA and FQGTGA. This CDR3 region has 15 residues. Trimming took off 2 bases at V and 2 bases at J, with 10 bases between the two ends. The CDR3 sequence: CASSLDGAAGNTIYF. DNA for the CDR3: TGTGCCAGCAGCTTAGATGGGGCGGCTGGAAACACCATATATTTT.

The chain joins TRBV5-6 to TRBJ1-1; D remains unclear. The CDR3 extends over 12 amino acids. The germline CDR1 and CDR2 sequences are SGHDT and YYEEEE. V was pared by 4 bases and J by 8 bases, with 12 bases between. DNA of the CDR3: TGTGCCAGCAGCCCCGGGAGAGCGGAAGCTTTCTTT. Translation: CASSPGRAEAFF.

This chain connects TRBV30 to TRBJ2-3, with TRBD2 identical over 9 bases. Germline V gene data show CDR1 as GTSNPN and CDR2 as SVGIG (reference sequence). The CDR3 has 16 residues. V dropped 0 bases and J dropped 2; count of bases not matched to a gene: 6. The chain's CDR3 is CAWSVKLAGDTDTQYF. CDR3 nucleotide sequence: TGTGCCTGGAGTGTCAAACTAGCGGGTGACACAGATACGCAGTATTTT. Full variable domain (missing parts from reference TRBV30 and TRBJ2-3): SQTIHQWPATLVQPVGSPLSLECTVEGTSNPNLYWYRQAAGRGLQLLFYSVGIGQISSEVPQNLSASRPQDRQFILSSKKLLLSDSGFYLCAWSVKLAGDTDTQYFGPGTRLTVL.

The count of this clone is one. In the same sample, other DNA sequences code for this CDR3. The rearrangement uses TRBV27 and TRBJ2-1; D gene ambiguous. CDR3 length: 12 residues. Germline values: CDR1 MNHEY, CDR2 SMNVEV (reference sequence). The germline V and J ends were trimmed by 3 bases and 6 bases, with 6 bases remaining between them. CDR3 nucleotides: TGTGCCAGCAGTTTTAGAGGCAATGAGCAGTTCTTC. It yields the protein CASSFRGNEQFF.

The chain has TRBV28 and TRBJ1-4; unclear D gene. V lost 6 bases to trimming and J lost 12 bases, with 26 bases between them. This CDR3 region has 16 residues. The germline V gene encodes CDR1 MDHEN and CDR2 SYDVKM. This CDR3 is CASRGAADQVKEQLFF. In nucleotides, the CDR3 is TGTGCCAGCAGGGGTGCGGCAGACCAAGTAAAAGAACAACTGTTTTTT.

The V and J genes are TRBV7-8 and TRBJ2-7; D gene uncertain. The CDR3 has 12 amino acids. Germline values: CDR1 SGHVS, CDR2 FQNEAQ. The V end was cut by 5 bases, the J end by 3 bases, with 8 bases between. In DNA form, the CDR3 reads TGTGCCAGCAGCCTAAGTCGCTACGAGCAGTACTTC. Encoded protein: CASSLSRYEQYF.